Each of the 32 T cell receptor beta chains below was sequenced from the same sample in a study of blood T cell repertoires in COVID-19. The repertoire was sequenced with immunoSEQ multiplex PCR; TCRdb's copy has only in-frame clones and lacks some. Altogether about 250,000 clones are present, roughly 86% being singletons, with the ten largest covering over 5.5%. Sequenced input: peripheral blood. Receptor source: a woman older than 75 with COVID-19, enrolled during active disease.

The chain has TRBV7-3 and TRBJ2-2; D gene uncertain. The CDR3 consists of 15 residues. V was shortened by 2 bases and J by 1 base, with 8 bases between the two germline ends. CDR1 SGHTA and CDR2 FQGTGA come from the germline V gene. Written as DNA, the CDR3 is TGTGCCAGCAGCTTATTGAGTGGGAACACCGGGGAGCTGTTTTTT. The encoded protein is CASSLLSGNTGELFF.

In its sample, this clone was seen a few times. The chain uses TRBV2 and TRBJ1-1, with D uncertain. Germline CDR1 reads SNHLY; CDR2 reads FYNNEI. V lost 4 bases to trimming and J lost 1 base, with 10 bases between them. The CDR3 length is 14 residues. CDR3 nucleotide sequence: TGTGCCAGCAGTGGTATGCAGCGGAACACTGAAGCTTTCTTT. Translating it yields CASSGMQRNTEAFF.

V gene TRBV7-9 combines with J gene TRBJ1-3, with a weak D call TRBD1 (5 bases). Germline CDR1 and CDR2: SEHNR and FQNEAQ (reference sequence). With 1 base removed from V and 3 bases from J, the gap between germline ends came to 13 bases. The CDR3 length is 16 residues. The DNA for the CDR3 is TGTGCCAGCAGCTTAGACTGGGGCCTGGGTGGAAACACCATATATTTT. This gives the protein CASSLDWGLGGNTIYF.

The chain joins TRBV2 to TRBJ1-6; 7 bases line up with TRBD1. This CDR3 comprises 13 residues. J was trimmed by 10 bases and V by 7 bases; bases with no gene match: 7. The germline CDR1 and CDR2 sequences are SNHLY and FYNNEI. The CDR3 sequence is CASILTGLSPLHF. The CDR3 DNA is TGTGCCAGCATTCTGACAGGGTTGTCACCCCTCCACTTT.

This chain links TRBV4-1 with TRBJ1-1; D not resolved. Trimming removed 4 bases at V and 2 bases at J, with 11 bases between. Germline values: CDR1 MGHRA, CDR2 YSYEKL. The CDR3 loop spans 14 amino acids. The CDR3 DNA is TGCGCCAGCAGCCCGATCGGTACTAACACTGAAGCTTTCTTT. Amino acids: CASSPIGTNTEAFF.

The J gene is TRBJ2-1, the V gene TRBV2; TRBD2 aligns across 7 bases. The germline V gene encodes CDR1 SNHLY and CDR2 FYNNEI. V gave up 7 bases and J gave up 8 bases; unmatched junction bases: 8. This CDR3 region has 13 residues. Written as DNA, the CDR3 is TGTGCCAGCACTATAGGACTAGTCGATGAGCAGTTCTTC. Amino acids: CASTIGLVDEQFF.

V is TRBV7-2 and J is TRBJ1-5, with 8 bases that match TRBD1. This CDR3 has 15 residues. The germline V gene encodes CDR1 SGHTA and CDR2 FQGNSA. V lost 1 base and J lost 6; bases outside the gene matches: 5. The chain's CDR3 is CASSLGGQGSQPQHF. In nucleotides, the CDR3 is TGTGCCAGCAGCTTAGGAGGACAGGGTAGTCAGCCCCAGCATTTT.

The chain is built from TRBV28 and TRBJ1-2, with D perhaps matching TRBD1 (5 bases). The CDR3 consists of 16 residues. CDR1 and CDR2 from the germline V gene are MDHEN and SYDVKM. The V end was cut by 5 bases, the J end by 8 bases, with 24 bases between. In DNA, the CDR3 is TGTGCCAGCAGTCCCCTCCGCCGAGGGACCGGGGGAGGCTACACCTTC. Protein product: CASSPLRRGTGGGYTF.

V usage is TRBV28 and J usage is TRBJ2-2; 8 bases match TRBD2. The trim removed 2 bases at V and 5 bases at J, leaving 4 bases unmatched. The CDR3 contains 15 residues. Germline V gene lookup returns CDR1 MDHEN and CDR2 SYDVKM. The CDR3 here is CASSLGGGKTGELFF. The CDR3 region has the DNA TGTGCCAGCAGTTTAGGCGGGGGGAAAACCGGGGAGCTGTTTTTT. The full variable domain, in which reference TRBV28 and TRBJ2-2 provide the parts outside the CDR3, is DVKVTQSSRYLVKRTGEKVFLECVQDMDHENMFWYRQDPGLGLRLIYFSYDVKMKEKGDIPEGYSVSREKKERFSLILESASTNQTSMYLCASSLGGGKTGELFFGEGSRLTVL.

The chain employs TRBV4-2 and TRBJ2-5; 9 bases agree with TRBD2. Trimming at V came to 0 bases and at J to 1 base, leaving 3 bases not matched to a gene. The CDR3 is 16 amino acids. CDR1 and CDR2 (germline): LGHNA, YNFKEQ. As DNA, the CDR3 is TGTGCCAGCAGCCAAGATCCTAGCGGGGCCCAAGAGACCCAGTACTTC. Its translation is CASSQDPSGAQETQYF.

This clone was seen only once. The CDR3 protein is CASSLRQGPGGYTF. The DNA of the CDR3 is TGCGCCAGCAGCCTTCGGCAGGGGCCGGGAGGCTACACCTTC. The chain recombines TRBV4-1 with TRBJ1-2; possibly TRBD1 for D (6 bases). CDR1 and CDR2 from the germline V gene are MGHRA and YSYEKL. The germline V and J ends were trimmed by 4 bases and 8 bases, with 17 bases remaining between them. The CDR3 spans 14 residues.

The J gene is TRBJ1-2, the V gene TRBV10-3, with 7 bases matching TRBD1. The CDR3 loop spans 18 amino acids. V gave up 4 bases and J gave up 0 bases; unmatched junction bases: 14. Germline V gene sequence: CDR1 ENHRY, CDR2 SYGVKD. The CDR3 loop is CAISVILGGTDSNYGYTF. The CDR3 DNA sequence: TGTGCCATCAGTGTAATTTTAGGGGGGACAGACTCTAACTATGGCTACACCTTC.

This clone came up a few times. This chain's CDR3 is CASSLGSGVTYNEQFF. In DNA, the CDR3 is TGTGCCAGCAGCTTAGGTAGCGGGGTAACCTACAATGAGCAGTTCTTC. The chain combines TRBV11-3 with TRBJ2-1; 8 positions agree with TRBD2. J gave up 2 bases and V 1 base, and 4 bases lay outside the gene matches. The germline gives CDR1 SGHNT, CDR2 YENEEA. The CDR3 has 16 amino acids.

The V call is TRBV5-1, the J call TRBJ1-5, with TRBD1 matching over 8 bases. The CDR3 runs to 14 residues. The V segment lost 7 bases and the J segment 2 bases; nucleotides outside the gene matches: 5. Germline V gene lookup returns CDR1 SGHRS and CDR2 YFSETQ. CDR3 residues: CASSDRGGNQPQHF. CDR3 in DNA: TGCGCCAGCTCCGACAGGGGTGGCAATCAGCCCCAGCATTTT.

DNA of the CDR3: TGCAGTGTGACAGGGTCCTACGAGCAGTACGTC. Translation: CSVTGSYEQYV. The chain employs TRBV20-1 and TRBJ2-7; 7 bases align to TRBD1. The CDR3 loop spans 11 amino acids. Germline loops: CDR1 DFQATT, CDR2 SNEGSKA (reference sequence). The junction had 1 base not matched to a gene; V was cut back by 7 bases and J by 1 base.

The CDR3 sequence: CASTSGGVYGDTQYF. DNA for the CDR3: TGTGCCAGCACTAGCGGGGGGGTTTATGGAGATACGCAGTATTTT. This chain joins TRBV5-4 and TRBJ2-3; 12 bases map to TRBD2. This CDR3 is 15 amino acids long. Germline CDR1 is SGHNT and CDR2 is YYREEE (reference sequence). V lost 6 bases and J lost 5; bases outside the gene matches: 7. Based on the CDR3 plus reference TRBV5-4 and TRBJ2-3, the full variable domain is ETGVTQSPTHLIKTRGQQVTLRCSSQSGHNTVSWYQQALGQGPQFIFQYYREEENGRGNFPPRFSGLQFPNYSSELNVNALELDDSALYLCASTSGGVYGDTQYFGPGTRLTVL.

The chain links TRBV7-3 to TRBJ1-1; D possibly corresponds to TRBD1 (5 bases). Germline V gene data show CDR1 as SGHTA and CDR2 as FQGTGA. The length of the CDR3 is 13 residues. V lost 5 bases and J 0 bases, leaving 7 bases between the germline ends. The CDR3 DNA sequence: TGTGCCAGCAGCATGGACATGAACACTGAAGCTTTCTTT. It codes for CASSMDMNTEAFF.

This rearrangement joins TRBV28 to TRBJ1-6; 8 bases match TRBD1. The length of the CDR3 is 15 residues. Unmatched junction bases numbered 9, after V lost 5 bases and J lost 9 bases. Germline V gene lookup returns CDR1 MDHEN and CDR2 SYDVKM. As DNA, the CDR3 is TGTGCCAGCAGTCCCCGGGACAGGCCTGTTTCACCCCTCCACTTT. This encodes CASSPRDRPVSPLHF.

V is TRBV3-1 (or the pseudogene TRBV3-2) and J is TRBJ1-2; possible D gene TRBD1, 5 bases. This CDR3 comprises 13 residues. Germline V CDR1 and CDR2: LGHDT, YNNKEL (reference sequence). Trimming cost V 4 bases and J 8 bases, with 14 bases left between them. CDR3 protein: CASSLSGGTGYTF. The CDR3 DNA follows: TGTGCCAGCAGCCTAAGTGGGGGGACCGGCTACACCTTC.

This clone has only a few counts. This chain links TRBV20-1 with TRBJ1-2, with 7 bases that match TRBD1. Unmatched junction bases numbered 6, after V lost 3 bases and J lost 8 bases. Germline V gives CDR1 DFQATT, CDR2 SNEGSKA (reference sequence). This CDR3 is built from 12 residues. Written as DNA, the CDR3 is TGCAGTGCTAGTCAAACAGGGGACGGCTACACCTTC. Its protein is CSASQTGDGYTF.

The count of this clone is one. The chain links TRBV21-1 to TRBJ2-4; the D call of TRBD2 is as the table states it, not checked on the DNA. TRBV21-1 is a recognized pseudogene. There are 16 residues in the CDR3. The CDR3 bases are TGTGCCAGCAGCAATGTATCGAGCCTAGCCAAAAACATTCAGTACTTC. Translating gives CASSNVSSLAKNIQYF.

V usage is TRBV6-4 and J usage is TRBJ1-1; possible D gene TRBD1, 5 bases. The V end lost 2 bases, the J end lost 1 base, and 8 bases lay between the germline ends. Germline V lookup: CDR1 MRHNA, CDR2 SNTAGT. The CDR3 consists of 14 residues. The CDR3: CASSDRGTNTEAFF. The CDR3, as DNA: TGTGCCAGCAGTGACAGGGGAACGAACACTGAAGCTTTCTTT.

This chain uses TRBV28 with TRBJ1-1; D gene uncertain. Trimming left V 2 bases short and J 0 bases short, with 13 bases between. Germline CDR1 and CDR2: MDHEN and SYDVKM. The CDR3 is 16 amino acids. The CDR3 region is CASSLGPIVLNTEAFF. The CDR3, as DNA: TGTGCCAGCAGTTTAGGCCCAATCGTACTGAACACTGAAGCTTTCTTT.

This rearrangement joins TRBV2 to TRBJ1-4; D is unresolved. Germline assignment: CDR1 SNHLY and CDR2 FYNNEI. This CDR3 region has 14 residues. Between the trimmed V and J ends, which lost 3 bases and 5 bases, there was a span of 10 bases. CDR3 sequence reads: CASSDTGNNEKLFF. DNA for the CDR3: TGTGCCAGCAGTGACACGGGGAACAATGAAAAACTGTTTTTT.

The rearrangement joins TRBV2 to TRBJ1-2; D possibly corresponds to TRBD1 (6 bases). The CDR3 loop spans 14 amino acids. Trimming took off 6 bases at V and 8 bases at J, with 19 bases between the two ends. Germline CDR1 SNHLY, CDR2 FYNNEI. CDR3 region: CASSLLEGDTGYTF. In DNA form, the CDR3 reads TGTGCCAGCAGCCTTCTTGAGGGGGATACAGGCTACACCTTC.

The rearrangement joins TRBV7-9 to TRBJ1-5, with 8 bases identical to TRBD1. The trim removed 5 bases at V and 0 bases at J, leaving 9 bases unmatched. Looked up from germline, CDR1 is SEHNR and CDR2 is FQNEAQ (reference sequence). CDR3 length equals 17 residues. Here the CDR3 reads CASSRTGKKNSNQPQHF. The CDR3 nucleotides read TGTGCCAGCAGCCGGACAGGGAAGAAAAATAGCAATCAGCCCCAGCATTTT.

The chain uses TRBV13 and TRBJ2-7; 8 bases fit TRBD2. The CDR3 contains 14 residues. The germline gives CDR1 PRHDT, CDR2 FYEKMQ (reference sequence). The V gene end was trimmed by 4 bases and the J gene end by 7 bases; junction bases not matched to a gene: 9. The DNA of the CDR3 is TGTGCCAGCAGCTCCCTGGGACTAGGCCGTGAGCAGTACTTC. This translates into CASSSLGLGREQYF.

This sequence joins TRBV28 and TRBJ1-4, with 8 nucleotides matching TRBD1. V lost 6 bases and J lost 7; bases outside the gene matches: 16. The germline gives CDR1 MDHEN, CDR2 SYDVKM. The CDR3 spans 17 residues. The CDR3 here is CASSAVGQGLGGEKLFF. The CDR3 DNA follows: TGTGCCAGCAGCGCCGTAGGACAGGGCTTAGGGGGTGAAAAACTGTTTTTT.

As to this clone: This same CDR3 is encoded by further DNA sequences in the sample. This chain joins TRBV5-1 and TRBJ1-1; no clear D gene. This CDR3 region has 13 residues. Trimming took off 1 base at V and 1 base at J, with 5 bases between the two ends. The germline V gene encodes CDR1 SGHRS and CDR2 YFSETQ. The CDR3 DNA is TGCGCCAGCAGCTTGAACAGGAACACTGAAGCTTTCTTT. Protein sequence: CASSLNRNTEAFF.

The chain couples TRBV7-3 to TRBJ2-3; 11 bases agree with TRBD2. The CDR3 loop spans 15 amino acids. The ends lost 4 bases at V and 2 bases at J; junction bases unmatched: 2. The V gene's germline CDR1 is SGHTA and CDR2 FQGTGA. This chain's CDR3 is CASSSTSGDTDTQYF. The CDR3 DNA reads TGTGCCAGCAGCTCGACTAGCGGGGACACAGATACGCAGTATTTT. Filled out from reference TRBV7-3 and TRBJ2-3, the complete variable domain reads GAGVSQTPSNKVTEKGKYVELRCDPISGHTALYWYRQSLGQGPEFLIYFQGTGAADDSGLPNDRFFAVRPEGSVSTLKIQRTERGDSAVYLCASSSTSGDTDTQYFGPGTRLTVL.

The J gene is TRBJ1-2, the V gene TRBV18, with D possibly being TRBD1 (5 bases). CDR3 size: 14 residues. Germline V gene data show CDR1 as KGHSH and CDR2 as LQKENI. The ends were cut back, 3 bases at V and 2 bases at J, with 10 bases in the middle. Here the CDR3 DNA reads TGTGCCAGCTCACCGGTCGGGGGGAACTATGGCTACACCTTC. Residues: CASSPVGGNYGYTF.

This clone showed up just a few times. The rearrangement uses TRBV18 and TRBJ1-1, with TRBD1 matching 7 bases. V dropped 6 bases and J dropped 3; count of bases not matched to a gene: 7. This CDR3 is built from 14 residues. Germline V CDR1 and CDR2: KGHSH, LQKENI. The CDR3 sequence: CASSTARGDTEAFF. DNA for the CDR3: TGTGCCAGCTCCACGGCCAGGGGGGACACTGAAGCTTTCTTT.